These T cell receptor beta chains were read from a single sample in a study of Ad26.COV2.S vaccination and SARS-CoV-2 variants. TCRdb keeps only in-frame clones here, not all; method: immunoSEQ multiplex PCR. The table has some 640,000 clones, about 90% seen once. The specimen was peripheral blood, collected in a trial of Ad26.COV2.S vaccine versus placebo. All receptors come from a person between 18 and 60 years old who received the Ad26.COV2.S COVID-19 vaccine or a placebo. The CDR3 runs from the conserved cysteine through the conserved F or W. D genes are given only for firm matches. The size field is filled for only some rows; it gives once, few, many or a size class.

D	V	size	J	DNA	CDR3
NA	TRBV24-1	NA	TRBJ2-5	TGTGCCACCAGTGAGGCAGGGGCGGGACAAGAGACCCAGTACTTC	CATSEAGAGQETQYF
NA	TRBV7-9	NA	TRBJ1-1	TGTGCCAGCAGCTTGGAACACCCGAACACTGAAGCTTTCTTT	CASSLEHPNTEAFF
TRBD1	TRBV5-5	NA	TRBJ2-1	TGTGCCAGCAAGACAGGGGCAATCTACAATGAGCAGTTCTTC	CASKTGAIYNEQFF
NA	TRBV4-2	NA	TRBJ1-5	TGTGCCAGCAGCTCAGATATCGGCCAGCCCCAGCATTTT	CASSSDIGQPQHF
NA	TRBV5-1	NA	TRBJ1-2	TGCGCCAGCAGCTTGGTGGCAGGACAGCTATCGGGAGGCTACACCTTC	CASSLVAGQLSGGYTF
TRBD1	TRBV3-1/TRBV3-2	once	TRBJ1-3	TGTGCCAGCAGCCGACGGACAGGCGGTGACGGAAACACCATATATTTT	CASSRRTGGDGNTIYF
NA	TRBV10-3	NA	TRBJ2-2	TGTGCCATCAGTGAAATAAGTTCGGCCCCCGGGGAGCTGTTTTTT	CAISEISSAPGELFF
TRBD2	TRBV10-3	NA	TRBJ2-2	TGTGCCATCAGGCCGGGACTAGCGGGGGGCACCGGGGAGCTGTTTTTT	CAIRPGLAGGTGELFF
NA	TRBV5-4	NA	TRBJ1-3	TGTGCCAGCAGCTTTTGGCAGGCATCATCTGGAAACACCATATATTTT	CASSFWQASSGNTIYF
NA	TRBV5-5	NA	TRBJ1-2	TGTGCCAGCAGTCTGGCCCAGGGAAGCTATGGCTACACCTTC	CASSLAQGSYGYTF
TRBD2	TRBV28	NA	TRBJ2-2	TGTGCCAGCAGTTCTACCGCGGGGGGTACCGGGGAGCTGTTTTTT	CASSSTAGGTGELFF
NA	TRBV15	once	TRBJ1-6	TGTGCCACCAGCAGAGAACTGACAGGCTATAATTCACCCCTCCACTTT	CATSRELTGYNSPLHF
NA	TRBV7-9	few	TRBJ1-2	TGTGCCAGCAGCCCGATATCAGGAAGCTATGGCTACACCTTC	CASSPISGSYGYTF
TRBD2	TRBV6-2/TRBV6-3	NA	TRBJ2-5	TGTGCCAGCAGTTACGCGGGAGAAGAGACCCAGTACTTC	CASSYAGEETQYF
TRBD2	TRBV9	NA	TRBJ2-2	TGTGCCAGCAGCACGGGACTCGCGGGGGGGCGTGGCACCGGGGAGCTGTTTTTT	CASSTGLAGGRGTGELFF
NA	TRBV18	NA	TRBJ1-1	TGTGCCAGCTCACGTGCAGGGAACACTGAAGCTTTCTTT	CASSRAGNTEAFF
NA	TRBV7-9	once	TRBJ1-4	TGTGCCAGCAGCTTAGGTAGTGAAAAACTGTTTTTT	CASSLGSEKLFF
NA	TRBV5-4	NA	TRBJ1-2	TGTGCCAGCAGCTTGGGCGGTAACTATGGCTACACCTTC	CASSLGGNYGYTF
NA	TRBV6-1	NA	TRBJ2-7	TGTGCCAGCAGTGAAAGGGTGGACTACGAGCAGTACTTC	CASSERVDYEQYF
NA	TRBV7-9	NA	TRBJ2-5	TGTGCCAGCAGCCAACGGGGGGCAGGGGCTCAAGAGACCCAGTACTTC	CASSQRGAGAQETQYF
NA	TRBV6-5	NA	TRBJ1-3	TGTGCCAGCAGTTACGACAATAGCCGCTCTGGAAACACCATATATTTT	CASSYDNSRSGNTIYF
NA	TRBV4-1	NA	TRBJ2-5	TGCGCCAGCAGCGCTACAGGTCAGCAAGAGACCCAGTACTTC	CASSATGQQETQYF
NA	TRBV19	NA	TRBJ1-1	TGTGCCAGTAGTTTCGGGACACTCATGAACACTGAAGCTTTCTTT	CASSFGTLMNTEAFF
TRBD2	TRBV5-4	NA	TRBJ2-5	TGTGCCAGCAGCGAGGGACTAGCCGGGGAGACCCAGTACTTC	CASSEGLAGETQYF
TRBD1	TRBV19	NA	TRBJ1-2	TGTGCCAGTAGCACGGGACAGAGACACTATGGCTACACCTTC	CASSTGQRHYGYTF
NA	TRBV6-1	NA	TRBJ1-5	TGTGCCAGCAGTGAGGGACCGACAGGCCGGGGGCCCCAGCATTTT	CASSEGPTGRGPQHF
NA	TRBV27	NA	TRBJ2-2	TGTGCCAGCAGTCCCAGGACTACTACCGGGGAGCTGTTTTTT	CASSPRTTTGELFF
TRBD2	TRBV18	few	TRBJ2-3	TGTGCCAGCTGGACTAGCGGGACAGATACGCAGTATTTT	CASWTSGTDTQYF
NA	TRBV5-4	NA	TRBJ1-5	TGTGCCAGCAGCCTTACAGGGAGCAATCAGCCCCAGCATTTT	CASSLTGSNQPQHF
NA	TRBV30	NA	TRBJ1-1	TGTGCCTGGAGTGTACAACAGGGAACCACTGAAGCTTTCTTT	CAWSVQQGTTEAFF
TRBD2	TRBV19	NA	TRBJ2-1	TGTGCCAGTAGTATCGTTTCGACTAGCGGGGCCTACAATGAGCAGTTCTTC	CASSIVSTSGAYNEQFF
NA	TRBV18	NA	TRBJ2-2	TGTGCCAGCTCACTTACAGCGATTCAGAACACCGGGGAGCTGTTTTTT	CASSLTAIQNTGELFF
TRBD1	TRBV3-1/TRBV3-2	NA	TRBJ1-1	TGTGCCAGCGGCTCCGGGACAGGGGGATGGAACACTGAAGCTTTCTTT	CASGSGTGGWNTEAFF